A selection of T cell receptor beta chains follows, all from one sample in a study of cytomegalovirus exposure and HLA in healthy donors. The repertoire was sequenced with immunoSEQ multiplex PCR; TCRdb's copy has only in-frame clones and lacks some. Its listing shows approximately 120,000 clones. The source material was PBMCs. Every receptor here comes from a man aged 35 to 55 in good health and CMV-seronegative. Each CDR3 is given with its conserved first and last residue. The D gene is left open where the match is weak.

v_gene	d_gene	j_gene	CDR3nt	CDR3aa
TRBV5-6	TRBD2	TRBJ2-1	TGTGCCAGCAGCCCTTCCGGGACTAGCGGGAGGAATGAGCAGTTCTTC	CASSPSGTSGRNEQFF
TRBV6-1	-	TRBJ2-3	TGTGTAGCCAGCCCCAAAGCGCCCGCTGGTACGCAGTATTTT	CVASPKAPAGTQYF
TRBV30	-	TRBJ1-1	TGTGCCTGGAGGGGGCGTAGGAAAGTATACACTGAAGCTTTCTTT	CAWRGRRKVYTEAFF
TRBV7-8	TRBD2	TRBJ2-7	TGTGCCAGCAGGGGGGGGAGTTTCGAGCAGTACTTC	CASRGGSFEQYF
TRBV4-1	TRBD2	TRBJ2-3	TGCGCCAGCAGCCAAGAATCGGGGGGAGATACGCAGTATTTT	CASSQESGGDTQYF
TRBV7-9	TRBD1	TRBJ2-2	TGTGCCAGCACCTCGCCAGGGGGAGTGAACACCGGGGAGCTGTTTTTT	CASTSPGGVNTGELFF
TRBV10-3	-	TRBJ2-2	TGTGCCATCAGGCCGGAGACTAACACCGGGGAGCTGTTTTTT	CAIRPETNTGELFF
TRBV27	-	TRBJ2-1	TGTGCCAGCACCGCCCTTGGGCTAAATGAGCAGTTCTTC	CASTALGLNEQFF
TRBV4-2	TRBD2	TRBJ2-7	TGTGCCAGCAGCCACACCGAGCGGGAAGCTCGCTACGAGCAGTACTTC	CASSHTEREARYEQYF
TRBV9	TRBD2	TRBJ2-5	TGTGCCAGCAGCGTTGGACTAGCGGGAGGGGACCAAGAGACCCAGTACTTC	CASSVGLAGGDQETQYF
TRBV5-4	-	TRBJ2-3	TGTGCCAGCAGCTTGCGCCCGGTTCTTAGCACAGATACGCAGTATTTT	CASSLRPVLSTDTQYF
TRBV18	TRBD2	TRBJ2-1	TGTGCCAGCTCAACAGCGGGAGGACAATCCTACAATGAGCAGTTCTTC	CASSTAGGQSYNEQFF
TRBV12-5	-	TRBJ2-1	TGTGCTAGTGTCCCCCCCGGGGGCAATGAGCAGTTCTTC	CASVPPGGNEQFF
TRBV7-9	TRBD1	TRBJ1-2	TGTGCCAGCAGCCCACAGGGGTACGGGTATGGCTACACCTTC	CASSPQGYGYGYTF
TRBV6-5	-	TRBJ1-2	TGTGCCAGCAGTTACTCAGGACAAAGAGACTACACCTTC	CASSYSGQRDYTF
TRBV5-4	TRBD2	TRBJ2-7	TGTGCCAGCAGCTTGGGTAACGGGAGGCACTACGAGCAGTACTTC	CASSLGNGRHYEQYF
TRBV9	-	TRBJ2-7	TGTGCCAGCAGCGTAGCGGTGAGCGGCCACTACGAGCAGTACTTC	CASSVAVSGHYEQYF
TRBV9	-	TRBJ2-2	TGTGCCAGCAGCGTAGATCCGGGCACCGGGGAGCTGTTTTTT	CASSVDPGTGELFF
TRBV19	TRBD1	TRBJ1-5	TGTGCCAGTAGTATAGACCGGACAGGGCCCAATCAGCCCCAGCATTTT	CASSIDRTGPNQPQHF
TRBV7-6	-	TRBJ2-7	TGTGCCAGCAGCCTCCCCTACGAGCAGTACTTC	CASSLPYEQYF
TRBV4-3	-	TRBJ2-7	TGCGCCAGCAGCCAAGACCCCCAAGCCGCGGGCCTCTCCTACGAGCAGTACTTC	CASSQDPQAAGLSYEQYF
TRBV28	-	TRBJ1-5	TGTGCCAGCAGTCCGGGACATCGCAATCAGCCCCAGCATTTT	CASSPGHRNQPQHF
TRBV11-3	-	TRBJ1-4	TGTGCCAGCAGCCCCGGTGGAGGGACTAATGAAAAACTGTTTTTT	CASSPGGGTNEKLFF
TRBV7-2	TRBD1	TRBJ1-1	TGTGCCAGCAGCCGGACAGGGGACACTGAAGCTTTCTTT	CASSRTGDTEAFF
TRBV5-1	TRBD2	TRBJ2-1	TGCGCCAGCAGCACCGCTAGCGGGAGGGATGAGCAGTTCTTC	CASSTASGRDEQFF
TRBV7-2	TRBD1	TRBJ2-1	TGTGCCAGCAGCAACCAGGGGGCGCGATACAATGAGCAGTTCTTC	CASSNQGARYNEQFF
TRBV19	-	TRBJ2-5	TGTGCCAGTAGTATAGAGGGCAGGGAGGACCGGGAGACCCAGTACTTC	CASSIEGREDRETQYF
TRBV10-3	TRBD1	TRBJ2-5	TGTGCCATCAGTGAGTCGGGACAGTCAGAGACCCAGTACTTC	CAISESGQSETQYF
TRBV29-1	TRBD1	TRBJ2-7	TGCAGCTTCACGACCGGGACAGTAGCCTACGAGCAGTACTTC	CSFTTGTVAYEQYF
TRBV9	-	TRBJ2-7	TGTGCCAGCCGAAAGACGGAGTCGTCCTACGAGCAGTACTTC	CASRKTESSYEQYF
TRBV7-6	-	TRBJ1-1	TGTGCCAGCAGCTTAGGCGGGGGAAACACTGAAGCTTTCTTT	CASSLGGGNTEAFF
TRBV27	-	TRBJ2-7	TGTGCCAGCAGTTTGGAGAGGAGAAGCGTCGAGCAGTACTTC	CASSLERRSVEQYF
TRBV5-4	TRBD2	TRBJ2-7	TGTGCCAGCAGCTTGCAGACTAGCGGGAGATCCCACGAGCAGTACTTC	CASSLQTSGRSHEQYF
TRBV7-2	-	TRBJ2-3	TGTGCCAGCAGCCCAGAGAGCGCACGCACAGATACGCAGTATTTT	CASSPESARTDTQYF
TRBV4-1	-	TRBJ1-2	TGCGCCAGCAGCCACGGTGGCAGGGGATATGGCTACACCTTC	CASSHGGRGYGYTF
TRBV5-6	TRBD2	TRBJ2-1	TGTGCCAGCAGCGCGAGGACTAGCGGGCGTCTGTTCTTC	CASSARTSGRLFF
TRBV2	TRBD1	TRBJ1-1	TGTGCCAACCGACAGGGCTTGAACACTGAAGCTTTCTTT	CANRQGLNTEAFF
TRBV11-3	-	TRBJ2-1	TGTGCCAGCAGCCCAGGGTCCTACAATGAGCAGTTCTTC	CASSPGSYNEQFF
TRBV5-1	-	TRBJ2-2	TGCGCCAGCAGCTTGGGAGTAGCTCAGAACACCGGGGAGCTGTTTTTT	CASSLGVAQNTGELFF
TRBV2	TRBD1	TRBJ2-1	TGTGCCAGCAGTGGGGGCGGACAGGGGATCTACAATGAGCAGTTCTTC	CASSGGGQGIYNEQFF
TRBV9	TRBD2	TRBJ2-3	TGTGCCAGCAGCCATTTGCTAGCGGGAGCAGCGGATACGCAGTATTTT	CASSHLLAGAADTQYF
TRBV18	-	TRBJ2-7	TGTGCCAGCTCACCAGCTATCGAGCAGTACTTC	CASSPAIEQYF
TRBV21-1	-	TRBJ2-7	TGTGCCAGCAGCCCTAGCGGGCCTGCCGCCTACGAGCAGTACTTC	CASSPSGPAAYEQYF
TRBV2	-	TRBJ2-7	TGTGCCAGCAGTGATTCGTCCAGTTTCTACGAGCAGTACTTC	CASSDSSSFYEQYF
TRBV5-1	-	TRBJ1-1	TGCGCCAGCAGCCCTAGGGGAGGCAACACTGAAGCTTTCTTT	CASSPRGGNTEAFF
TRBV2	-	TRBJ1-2	TGTGCCAGCACCAGGCAGAACTATGGCTACACCTTC	CASTRQNYGYTF
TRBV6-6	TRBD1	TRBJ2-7	TGTGCCAGCACCCGCCCGGGACAGACGTCTCGCGAGCAGTACTTC	CASTRPGQTSREQYF
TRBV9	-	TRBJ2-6	TGTGCCAGCAGCCCCCTCCCTGGGGCCAACGTCCTGACTTTC	CASSPLPGANVLTF
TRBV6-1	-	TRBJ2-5	TGTGCCAGCAGGGATGGACAGAGGGAGACCCAGTACTTC	CASRDGQRETQYF
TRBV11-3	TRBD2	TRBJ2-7	TGTGCCAGCGGATCCGGGACTAGCTTCCGCGAGCAGTACTTC	CASGSGTSFREQYF